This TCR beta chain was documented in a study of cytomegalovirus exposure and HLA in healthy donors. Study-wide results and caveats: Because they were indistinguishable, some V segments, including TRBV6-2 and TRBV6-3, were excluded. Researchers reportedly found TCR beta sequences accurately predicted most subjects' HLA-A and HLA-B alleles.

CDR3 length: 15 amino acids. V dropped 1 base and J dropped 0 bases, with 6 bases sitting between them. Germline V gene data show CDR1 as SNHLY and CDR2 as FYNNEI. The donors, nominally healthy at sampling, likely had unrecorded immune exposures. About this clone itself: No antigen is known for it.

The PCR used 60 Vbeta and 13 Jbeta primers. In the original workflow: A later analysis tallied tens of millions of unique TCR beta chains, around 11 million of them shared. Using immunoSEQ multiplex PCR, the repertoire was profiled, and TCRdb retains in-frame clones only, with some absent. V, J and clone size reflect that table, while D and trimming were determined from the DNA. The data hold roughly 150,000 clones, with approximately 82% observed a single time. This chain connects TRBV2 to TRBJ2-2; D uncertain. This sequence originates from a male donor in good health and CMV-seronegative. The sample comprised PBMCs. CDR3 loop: CASSEVGANTGELFF. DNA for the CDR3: TGTGCCAGCAGTGAAGTCGGAGCGAACACCGGGGAGCTGTTTTTT.